This T cell receptor (beta chain) was profiled in a study of a mutant IDH1 vaccine in newly diagnosed glioma. Whole-study context: The start of vaccination came 4-6 weeks after radiotherapy alone, or with temozolomide cycles.

The V end was cut by 0 bases, the J end by 6 bases, with 15 bases between. Per the germline V gene, CDR1 is SGDLS and CDR2 is YYNGEE. CDR3 size: 15 residues. Profiling relied on immunoSEQ multiplex PCR, and the TCRdb table lists in-frame clones only, not all of them. The sample contains approximately 110,000 clones, 85% to 90% of which appear only once. This clone was recorded once. Its antigen is not identified. The time point denotes: week 11, during vaccination. The content of each vaccine dose was 300 ug of mutant IDH1 20-mer peptide, and topical imiquimod accompanied it. Sequenced here: PBMCs, sampled from a glioma patient whose treatment included an IDH1 peptide vaccine. V is TRBV9 and J is TRBJ1-2; possible D gene TRBD1, 6 bases. The receptor was isolated from a woman between 45 and 65 years old with glioma. In DNA form, the CDR3 reads TGTGCCAGCAGCGTAGGGCTCAGGGGAGAGAATGGCTACACCTTC. Amino acid sequence: CASSVGLRGENGYTF. The whole variable domain, remainder taken from reference TRBV9 and TRBJ1-2, is DSGVTQTPKHLITATGQRVTLRCSPRSGDLSVYWYQQSLDQGLQFLIQYYNGEERAKGNILERFSAQQFPDLHSELNLSSLELGDSALYFCASSVGLRGENGYTFGSGTRLTVV.